This T cell receptor (beta chain) derives from a study of T cells in Graves' hyperthyroidism and ophthalmopathy. Across the whole study: Staff took peripheral blood when the initial diagnosis was made, before any treatment began.

CDR1 MNHNS and CDR2 SASEGT come from the germline V gene. The CDR3 spans 13 residues. Trimming left V 0 bases short and J 11 bases short, with 13 bases between. Using RNA transcripts as the source, TCR beta CDR3 regions were amplified. An initial round of RT-PCR targeting the TCR CDR3 relied on the HTBI primer set. TCRdb recomputed calls from the multiplex PCR reads with MiXCR, one row per CDR3 protein. This sample yields hundreds of thousands of distinct CDR3 sequences, of which less than 15% are seen a single time; 10% belongs to the top ten. This clonotype was counted at least ten times. The PBMCs were taken from approximately 9.7 ml of fresh peripheral blood.

The V and J genes are TRBV6-1 and TRBJ2-5; D possibly corresponds to TRBD2 (5 bases). The receptor comes from a woman aged 18 to 35 with Graves' hyperthyroidism. Sequenced material: blood. The CDR3 DNA reads as TGTGCCAGCAGTGAAGCCTCCCGAGGAGGTCAGTACTTC. This gives the protein CASSEASRGGQYF.